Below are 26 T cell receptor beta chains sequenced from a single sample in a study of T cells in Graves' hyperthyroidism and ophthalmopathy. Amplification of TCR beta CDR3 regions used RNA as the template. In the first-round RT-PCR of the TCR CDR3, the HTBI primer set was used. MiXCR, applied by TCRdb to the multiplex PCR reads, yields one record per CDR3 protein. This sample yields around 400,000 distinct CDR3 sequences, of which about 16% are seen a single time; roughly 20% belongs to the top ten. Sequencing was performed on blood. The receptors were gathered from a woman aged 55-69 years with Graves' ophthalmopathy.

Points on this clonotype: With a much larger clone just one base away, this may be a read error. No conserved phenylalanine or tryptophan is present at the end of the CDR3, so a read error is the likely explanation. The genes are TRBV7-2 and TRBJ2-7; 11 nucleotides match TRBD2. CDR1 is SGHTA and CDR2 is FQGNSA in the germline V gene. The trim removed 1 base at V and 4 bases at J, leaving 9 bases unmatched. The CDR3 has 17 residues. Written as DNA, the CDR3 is TGTGCCAGCAGCTTAGTAGAGGCCCCTAGCGGGAGGTACGAGCAGTACCTC. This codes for CASSLVEAPSGRYEQYL.

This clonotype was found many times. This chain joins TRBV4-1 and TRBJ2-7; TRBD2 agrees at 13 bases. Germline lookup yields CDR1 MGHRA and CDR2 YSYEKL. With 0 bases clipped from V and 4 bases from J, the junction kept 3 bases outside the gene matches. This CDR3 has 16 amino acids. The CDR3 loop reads CASSQEGTSGAYEQYF. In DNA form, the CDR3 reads TGCGCCAGCAGCCAAGAAGGGACTAGCGGGGCTTACGAGCAGTACTTC.

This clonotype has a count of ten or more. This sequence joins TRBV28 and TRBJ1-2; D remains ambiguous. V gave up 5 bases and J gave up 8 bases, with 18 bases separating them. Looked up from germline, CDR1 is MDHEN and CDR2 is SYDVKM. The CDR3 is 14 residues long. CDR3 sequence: CASSPSGGPLGYTF. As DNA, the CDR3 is TGTGCCAGCAGTCCCTCGGGAGGGCCTCTGGGCTACACCTTC.

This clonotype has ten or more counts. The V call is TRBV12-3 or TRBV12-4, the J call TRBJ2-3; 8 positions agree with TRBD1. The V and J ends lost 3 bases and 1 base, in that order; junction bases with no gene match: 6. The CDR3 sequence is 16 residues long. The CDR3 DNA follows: TGTGCCAGCAGTTTGGGGGACAGGACGGGCACAGATACGCAGTATTTT. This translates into CASSLGDRTGTDTQYF.

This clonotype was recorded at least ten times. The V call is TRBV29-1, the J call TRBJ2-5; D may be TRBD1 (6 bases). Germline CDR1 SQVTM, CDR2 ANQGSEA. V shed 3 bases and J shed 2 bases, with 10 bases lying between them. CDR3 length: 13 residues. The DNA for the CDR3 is TGCAGCGTTGACCTAGACAGGCAAGAGACCCAGTACTTC. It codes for CSVDLDRQETQYF.

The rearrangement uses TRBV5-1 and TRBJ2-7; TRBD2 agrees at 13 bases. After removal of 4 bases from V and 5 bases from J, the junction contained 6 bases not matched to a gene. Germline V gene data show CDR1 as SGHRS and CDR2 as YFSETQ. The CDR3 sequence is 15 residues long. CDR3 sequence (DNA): TGCGCCAGCAGCGCGGGACTAGCGGGACTGCACGAGCAGTACTTC. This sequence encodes CASSAGLAGLHEQYF.

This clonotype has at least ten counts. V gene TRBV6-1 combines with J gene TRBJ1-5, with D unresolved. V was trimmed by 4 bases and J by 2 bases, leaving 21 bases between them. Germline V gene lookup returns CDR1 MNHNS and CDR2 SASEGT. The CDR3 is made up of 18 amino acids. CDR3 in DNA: TGTGCCAGCAGTGGGCACGAGGCCGCTACCTTGGGCAATCAGCCCCAGCATTTT. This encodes CASSGHEAATLGNQPQHF.

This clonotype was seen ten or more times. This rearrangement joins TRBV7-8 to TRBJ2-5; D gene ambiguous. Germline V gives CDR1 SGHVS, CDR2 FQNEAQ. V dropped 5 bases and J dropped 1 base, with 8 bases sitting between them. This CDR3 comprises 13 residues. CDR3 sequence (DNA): TGTGCCAGCAGCCGGTTCCGCCAAGAGACCCAGTACTTC. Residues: CASSRFRQETQYF.

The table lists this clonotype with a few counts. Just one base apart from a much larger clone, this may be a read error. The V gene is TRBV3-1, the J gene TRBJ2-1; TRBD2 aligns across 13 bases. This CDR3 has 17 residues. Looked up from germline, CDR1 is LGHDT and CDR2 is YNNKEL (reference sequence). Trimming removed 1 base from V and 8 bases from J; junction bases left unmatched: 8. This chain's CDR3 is CASSQGPGLAGSDEQFF. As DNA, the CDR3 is TGTGCCAGCAGCCAAGGCCCGGGACTAGCGGGATCGGATGAGCAGTTCTTC.

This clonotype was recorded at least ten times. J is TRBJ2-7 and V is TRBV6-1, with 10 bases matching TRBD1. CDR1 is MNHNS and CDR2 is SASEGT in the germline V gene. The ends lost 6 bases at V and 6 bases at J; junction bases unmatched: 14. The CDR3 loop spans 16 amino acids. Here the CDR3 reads CASRKGDRGWGSEQYF. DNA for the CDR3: TGTGCCAGCAGAAAGGGGGACAGGGGATGGGGGAGCGAGCAGTACTTC.

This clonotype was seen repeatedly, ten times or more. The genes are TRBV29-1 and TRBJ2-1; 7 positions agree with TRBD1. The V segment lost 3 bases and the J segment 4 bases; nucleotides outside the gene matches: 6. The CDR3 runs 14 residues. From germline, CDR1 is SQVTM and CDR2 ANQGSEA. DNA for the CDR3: TGCAGCGTTGAGGAGACAGGGATTTACAATGAGCAGTTCTTC. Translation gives CSVEETGIYNEQFF.

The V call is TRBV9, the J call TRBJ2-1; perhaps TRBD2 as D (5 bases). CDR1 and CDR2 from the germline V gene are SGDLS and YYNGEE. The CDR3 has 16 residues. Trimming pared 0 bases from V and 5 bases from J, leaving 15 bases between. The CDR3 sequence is CASSVVATSTNNEQFF. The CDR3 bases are TGTGCCAGCAGCGTAGTAGCGACATCCACAAACAATGAGCAGTTCTTC.

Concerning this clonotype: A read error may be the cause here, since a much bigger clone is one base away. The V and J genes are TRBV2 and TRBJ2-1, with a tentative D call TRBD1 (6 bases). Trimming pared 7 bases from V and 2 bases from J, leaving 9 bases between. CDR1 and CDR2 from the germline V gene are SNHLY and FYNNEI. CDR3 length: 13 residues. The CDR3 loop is CASTQGTYNEQFF. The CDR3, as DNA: TGTGCCAGCACGCAGGGGACCTACAATGAGCAGTTCTTC. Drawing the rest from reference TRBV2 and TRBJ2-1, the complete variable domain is EPEVTQTPSHQVTQMGQEVILRCVPISNHLYFYWYRQILGQKVEFLVSFYNNEISEKSEIFDDQFSVERPDGSNFTLKIRSTKLEDSAMYFCASTQGTYNEQFFGPGTRLTVL.

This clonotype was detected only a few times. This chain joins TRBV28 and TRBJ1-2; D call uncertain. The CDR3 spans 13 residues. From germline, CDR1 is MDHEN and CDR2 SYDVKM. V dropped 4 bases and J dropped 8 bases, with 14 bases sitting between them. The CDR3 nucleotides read TGTGCCAGCAGTTCCCCCGACATCTCCGGCTACACCTTC. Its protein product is CASSSPDISGYTF.

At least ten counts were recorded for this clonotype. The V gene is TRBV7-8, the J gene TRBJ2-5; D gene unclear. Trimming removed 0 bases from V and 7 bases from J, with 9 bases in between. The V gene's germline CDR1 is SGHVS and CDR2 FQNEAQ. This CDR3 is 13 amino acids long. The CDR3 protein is CASSLAVPGTQYF. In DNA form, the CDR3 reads TGTGCCAGCAGCTTAGCGGTCCCCGGGACCCAGTACTTC. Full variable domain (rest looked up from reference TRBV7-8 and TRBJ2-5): GAGVSQSPRYKVAKRGQDVALRCDPISGHVSLFWYQQALGQGPEFLTYFQNEAQLDKSGLPSDRFFAERPEGSVSTLKIQRTQQEDSAVYLCASSLAVPGTQYFGPGTRLLVL.

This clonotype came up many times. The CDR3 sequence: CSATVTHGSEAFF. The CDR3 DNA reads as TGCAGTGCTACCGTGACACATGGCTCGGAAGCTTTCTTT. The chain carries TRBV20-1 and TRBJ1-1, with unresolved D. V was trimmed by 4 bases and J by 8 bases, leaving 17 bases between them. The CDR3 runs to 13 residues. The germline V gene has CDR1 DFQATT and CDR2 SNEGSKA (reference sequence).

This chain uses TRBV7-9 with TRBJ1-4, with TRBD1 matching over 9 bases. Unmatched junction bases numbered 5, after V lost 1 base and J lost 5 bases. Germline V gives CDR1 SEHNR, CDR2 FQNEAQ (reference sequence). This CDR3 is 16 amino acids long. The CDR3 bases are TGTGCCAGCAGCTTAGGAATCGGGACAGGGAATGAAAAACTGTTTTTT. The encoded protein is CASSLGIGTGNEKLFF.

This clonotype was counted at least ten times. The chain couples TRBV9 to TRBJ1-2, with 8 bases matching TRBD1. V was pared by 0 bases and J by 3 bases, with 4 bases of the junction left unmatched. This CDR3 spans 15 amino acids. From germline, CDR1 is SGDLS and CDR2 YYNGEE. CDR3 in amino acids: CASSVAPGGHYGYTF. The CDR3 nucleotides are TGTGCCAGCAGCGTAGCCCCAGGGGGCCACTATGGCTACACCTTC.

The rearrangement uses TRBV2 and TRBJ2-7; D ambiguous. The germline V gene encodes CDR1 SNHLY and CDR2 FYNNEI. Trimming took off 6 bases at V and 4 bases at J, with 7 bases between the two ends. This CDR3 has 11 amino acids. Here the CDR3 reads CASRVEYEQYF. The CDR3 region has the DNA TGTGCCAGCAGGGTTGAATACGAGCAGTACTTC.

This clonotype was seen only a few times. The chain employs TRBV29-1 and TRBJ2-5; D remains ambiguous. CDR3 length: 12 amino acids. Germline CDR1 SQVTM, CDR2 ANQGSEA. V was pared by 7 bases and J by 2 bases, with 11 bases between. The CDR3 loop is CSADLYQETQYF. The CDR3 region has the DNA TGCAGCGCAGACCTATATCAAGAGACCCAGTACTTC.

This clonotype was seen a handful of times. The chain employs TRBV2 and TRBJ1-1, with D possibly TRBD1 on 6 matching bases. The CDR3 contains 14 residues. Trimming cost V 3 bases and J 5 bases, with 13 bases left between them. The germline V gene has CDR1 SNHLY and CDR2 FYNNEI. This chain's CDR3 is CASSERGARTEAFF. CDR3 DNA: TGTGCCAGCAGTGAGAGGGGGGCGCGTACTGAAGCTTTCTTT.

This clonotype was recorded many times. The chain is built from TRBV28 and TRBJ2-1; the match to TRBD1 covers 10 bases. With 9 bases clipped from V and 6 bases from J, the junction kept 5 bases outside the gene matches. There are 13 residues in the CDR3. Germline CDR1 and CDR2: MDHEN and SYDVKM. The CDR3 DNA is TGTGCCAGGGGGACAGGGGCAGTCAATGAGCAGTTCTTC. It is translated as CARGTGAVNEQFF.

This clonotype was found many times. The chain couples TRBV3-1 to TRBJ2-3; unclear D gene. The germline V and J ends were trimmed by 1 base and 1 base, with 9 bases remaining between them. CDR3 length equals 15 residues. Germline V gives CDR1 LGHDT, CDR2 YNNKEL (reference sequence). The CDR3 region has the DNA TGTGCCAGCAGCCAAGGGCGGAAACGCACAGATACGCAGTATTTT. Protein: CASSQGRKRTDTQYF.

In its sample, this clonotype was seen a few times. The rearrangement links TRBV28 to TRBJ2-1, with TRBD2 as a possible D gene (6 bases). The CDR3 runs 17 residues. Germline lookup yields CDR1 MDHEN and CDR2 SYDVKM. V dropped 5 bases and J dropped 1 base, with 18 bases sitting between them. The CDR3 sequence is CASSHPTGTSSYNEQFF. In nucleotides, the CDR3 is TGTGCCAGCAGTCACCCAACCGGGACTTCTTCCTACAATGAGCAGTTCTTC.

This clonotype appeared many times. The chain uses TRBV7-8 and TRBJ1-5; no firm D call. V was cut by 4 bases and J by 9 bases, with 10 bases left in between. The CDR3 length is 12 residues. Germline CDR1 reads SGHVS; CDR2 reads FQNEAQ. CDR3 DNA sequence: TGTGCCAGCAGCTCCGACCGTGGGCCCCAGCATTTT. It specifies CASSSDRGPQHF.

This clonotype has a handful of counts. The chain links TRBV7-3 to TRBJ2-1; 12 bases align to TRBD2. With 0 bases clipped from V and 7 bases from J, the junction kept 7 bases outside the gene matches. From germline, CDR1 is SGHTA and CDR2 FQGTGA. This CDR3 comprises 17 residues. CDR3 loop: CASSLTSTSGRGNEQFF. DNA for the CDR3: TGTGCCAGCAGCTTAACTTCGACTAGCGGGAGAGGTAATGAGCAGTTCTTC.